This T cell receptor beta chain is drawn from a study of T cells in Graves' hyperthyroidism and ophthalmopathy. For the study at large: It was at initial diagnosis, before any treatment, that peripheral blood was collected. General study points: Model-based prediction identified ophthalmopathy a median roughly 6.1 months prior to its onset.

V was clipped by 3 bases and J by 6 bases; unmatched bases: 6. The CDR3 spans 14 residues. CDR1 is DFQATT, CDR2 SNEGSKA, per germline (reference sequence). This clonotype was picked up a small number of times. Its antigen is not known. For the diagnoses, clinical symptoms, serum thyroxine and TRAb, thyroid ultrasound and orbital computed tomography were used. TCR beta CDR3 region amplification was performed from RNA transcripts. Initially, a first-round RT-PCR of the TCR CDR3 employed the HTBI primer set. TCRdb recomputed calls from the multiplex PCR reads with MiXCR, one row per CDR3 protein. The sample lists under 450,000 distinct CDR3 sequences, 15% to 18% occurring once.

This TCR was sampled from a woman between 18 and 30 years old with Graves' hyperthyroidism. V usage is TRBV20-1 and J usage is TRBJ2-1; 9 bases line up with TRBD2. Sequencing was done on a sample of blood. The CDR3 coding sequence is TGCAGTGCTAGCTTCGGACTAGCGTTCAATGAGCAGTTCTTC. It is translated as CSASFGLAFNEQFF.